Presented here are 26 T cell receptor beta chains from one specimen sequenced in a study of blood T cell repertoires in COVID-19. Profiling relied on immunoSEQ multiplex PCR, and the TCRdb table lists in-frame clones only, not all of them. The sample holds about 220,000 clones, 88% seen once. The sequencing input was PBMCs or T cells enriched from blood (not recorded which). Receptor source: a woman in her 30s who had recovered from COVID-19.

The rearrangement joins TRBV11-2 to TRBJ2-3; 7 bases line up with TRBD2. This CDR3 spans 17 amino acids. The trim removed 1 base at V and 0 bases at J, leaving 7 bases unmatched. Germline V lookup: CDR1 SGHAT, CDR2 FQNNGV. The CDR3, as DNA: TGTGCCAGCAGCTTAGTTGGCGGGGGAACTAGCACAGATACGCAGTATTTT. Residues: CASSLVGGGTSTDTQYF.

This chain connects TRBV19 to TRBJ2-1; 7 positions match TRBD1. CDR3 length: 15 amino acids. The V gene end was trimmed by 1 base and the J gene end by 8 bases; junction bases not matched to a gene: 8. CDR1 and CDR2 from the germline V gene are LNHDA and SQIVND (reference sequence). The CDR3 loop reads CASSIGVTGRDEQFF. CDR3 coding DNA: TGTGCCAGTAGTATAGGGGTGACAGGGCGGGATGAGCAGTTCTTC.

The V and J genes are TRBV6-2 or TRBV6-3 and TRBJ1-1; tentative D call: TRBD1 (5 bases). Germline V gene data show CDR1 as MNHEY and CDR2 as SVGEGT. CDR3 length equals 13 residues. V was shortened by 4 bases and J by 4 bases, with 10 bases between the two germline ends. The CDR3 is CASSSGQVTEAFF. CDR3 bases: TGTGCCAGCAGTTCAGGGCAAGTCACTGAAGCTTTCTTT.

V and J are TRBV4-3 and TRBJ2-7; 7 positions match TRBD2. V lost 1 base, J lost 5 bases, and 8 bases stayed unmatched. CDR1 LGHNA and CDR2 YSLEER come from the germline V gene. The CDR3 consists of 15 residues. The CDR3 here is CASSQVRAGSHEQYF. CDR3 in DNA: TGCGCCAGCAGCCAAGTCAGAGCGGGGAGCCACGAGCAGTACTTC.

This chain connects TRBV10-2 to TRBJ2-7; the D is unclear. This CDR3 has 12 amino acids. V was clipped by 8 bases and J by 1 base, with 9 bases between them. Germline CDR1 reads WSHSY; CDR2 reads SAAADI. The CDR3 sequence is CASAGVSYEQYF. CDR3 DNA: TGCGCCAGCGCTGGAGTATCCTACGAGCAGTACTTC.

In this sample, this clone turned up a few times. The V and J genes are TRBV19 and TRBJ2-7; the match to TRBD2 covers 9 bases. The CDR3 covers 15 residues. CDR1 LNHDA and CDR2 SQIVND come from the germline V gene (reference sequence). After removal of 5 bases from V and 2 bases from J, the junction contained 7 bases not matched to a gene. CDR3 sequence (DNA): TGTGCCAGTAGTTCGCCGACTAGCGGAACCTACGAGCAGTACTTC. Translating gives CASSSPTSGTYEQYF.

This clone was found once. The chain combines TRBV4-2 with TRBJ1-5; no definite D call. Germline CDR1 is LGHNA and CDR2 is YNFKEQ. Trimming took off 1 base at V and 3 bases at J, with 10 bases between the two ends. This CDR3 is built from 15 residues. CDR3 residues: CASSQGANINQPQHF. CDR3 nucleotides: TGTGCCAGCAGCCAAGGTGCAAACATCAATCAGCCCCAGCATTTT.

The genes are TRBV19 and TRBJ1-5, with 10 bases identical to TRBD1. Germline V gene sequence: CDR1 LNHDA, CDR2 SQIVND (reference sequence). The junction had 5 bases not matched to a gene; V was cut back by 7 bases and J by 2 bases. The CDR3 length is 15 residues. The chain's CDR3 is CASTLGQGGNQPQHF. The CDR3 region has the DNA TGTGCCAGTACCCTAGGACAGGGGGGCAATCAGCCCCAGCATTTT.

The rearrangement joins TRBV2 to TRBJ1-1, with 7 bases fitting TRBD1. The CDR3 runs 13 residues. Germline values: CDR1 SNHLY, CDR2 FYNNEI. The junction had 5 bases not matched to a gene; V was cut back by 9 bases and J by 1 base. CDR3 region: CARRQGTNTEAFF. CDR3 coding DNA: TGTGCCAGGAGACAGGGCACGAACACTGAAGCTTTCTTT. Variable domain in full (rest from reference TRBV2 and TRBJ1-1): EPEVTQTPSHQVTQMGQEVILRCVPISNHLYFYWYRQILGQKVEFLVSFYNNEISEKSEIFDDQFSVERPDGSNFTLKIRSTKLEDSAMYFCARRQGTNTEAFFGQGTRLTVV.

J is TRBJ1-2 and V is TRBV5-5; the D is unclear. The CDR3 covers 13 residues. The germline gives CDR1 SGHKS, CDR2 YYEKEE (reference sequence). V gave up 2 bases and J gave up 3 bases, with 8 bases separating them. CDR3 residues: CASSFFQDYGYTF. CDR3 DNA: TGTGCCAGCAGCTTCTTCCAGGACTATGGCTACACCTTC.

J is TRBJ1-3 and V is TRBV4-1; 9 nucleotides align to TRBD1. This CDR3 is built from 16 residues. The germline CDR1 and CDR2 sequences are MGHRA and YSYEKL. V lost 3 bases, J lost 3 bases, and 6 bases stayed unmatched. The CDR3 protein is CASSQSRDRVGNTIYF. The CDR3 nucleotides read TGCGCCAGCAGCCAGAGCCGGGACAGGGTTGGAAACACCATATATTTT.

J is TRBJ2-7 and V is TRBV15; the match to TRBD1 covers 8 bases. Germline CDR1 is LNHNV and CDR2 is YYDKDF (reference sequence). The CDR3 is made up of 15 amino acids. V shed 0 bases and J 1 base; nucleotides not matched to a gene: 2. CDR3 in amino acids: CATSRERTGSYEQYF. CDR3 bases: TGTGCCACCAGCAGAGAAAGGACAGGGTCCTACGAGCAGTACTTC.

The J gene is TRBJ1-2, the V gene TRBV11-2; 9 positions match TRBD1. Germline CDR1 SGHAT, CDR2 FQNNGV. V was clipped by 5 bases and J by 5 bases; unmatched bases: 6. The CDR3 totals 14 residues. In nucleotides, the CDR3 is TGTGCCAGCAGCCCCGACAGGGGGGGGTATGGCTACACCTTC. Amino acids: CASSPDRGGYGYTF.

The chain is built from TRBV4-3 and TRBJ1-5; perhaps TRBD1 as D (5 bases). The CDR3 extends over 14 amino acids. In germline, CDR1 is LGHNA, CDR2 YSLEER. The V end was cut by 0 bases, the J end by 5 bases, with 8 bases between. For the CDR3, the DNA is TGCGCCAGCAGCCAAGACTCGACAGATCAGCCCCAGCATTTT. This sequence encodes CASSQDSTDQPQHF.

This clone was seen a single time. The genes are TRBV6-4 and TRBJ2-5, with TRBD2 identical over 7 bases. The length of the CDR3 is 16 residues. With V trimmed by 3 bases and J by 5 bases, 12 bases remained unmatched. Germline CDR1 MRHNA, CDR2 SNTAGT. CDR3 residues: CASSESLADHRETQYF. The CDR3 DNA reads TGTGCCAGCAGTGAGAGCCTAGCGGATCATAGGGAGACCCAGTACTTC.

The J gene is TRBJ1-1, the V gene TRBV6-5, with D hard to call. The ends were cut back, 0 bases at V and 4 bases at J, with 15 bases in the middle. The length of the CDR3 is 16 residues. Germline CDR1 MNHEY, CDR2 SVGAGI. The CDR3 coding sequence is TGTGCCAGCAGTTACTCGAGGGCTTACGAGGTCACTGAAGCTTTCTTT. Translated: CASSYSRAYEVTEAFF.

This clone came up a few times. The chain links TRBV4-1 to TRBJ2-7, with 8 nucleotides matching TRBD2. Germline assignment: CDR1 MGHRA and CDR2 YSYEKL. The CDR3 contains 15 residues. With V trimmed by 0 bases and J by 3 bases, 4 bases remained unmatched. CDR3 DNA: TGCGCCAGCAGCCAAGATCAGCGGGAGCTCTACGAGCAGTACTTC. Translating it yields CASSQDQRELYEQYF.

V usage is TRBV11-2 and J usage is TRBJ1-6; D is perhaps TRBD1 (5 bases). The CDR3 loop spans 13 amino acids. CDR1 is SGHAT, CDR2 FQNNGV, per germline. Trimming took off 6 bases at V and 4 bases at J, with 7 bases between the two ends. The CDR3 bases are TGTGCCAGCAGACGACAGTATAATTCACCCCTCCACTTT. It yields the protein CASRRQYNSPLHF.

CDR3 in amino acids: CASSIQGSNTEAFF. CDR3 sequence (DNA): TGTGCCAGTAGTATTCAGGGGTCAAACACTGAAGCTTTCTTT. V and J are TRBV19 and TRBJ1-1, with D possibly TRBD1 on 6 matching bases. V was clipped by 3 bases and J by 2 bases, with 10 bases between them. The germline gives CDR1 LNHDA, CDR2 SQIVND (reference sequence). This CDR3 comprises 14 residues. Together with reference TRBV19 and TRBJ1-1, the CDR3 gives the full variable domain: DGGITQSPKYLFRKEGQNVTLSCEQNLNHDAMYWYRQDPGQGLRLIYYSQIVNDFQKGDIAEGYSVSREKKESFPLTVTSAQKNPTAFYLCASSIQGSNTEAFFGQGTRLTVV.

This chain connects TRBV2 to TRBJ2-3; 7 nucleotides align to TRBD1. Unmatched junction bases numbered 9, after V lost 6 bases and J lost 3 bases. Germline lookup yields CDR1 SNHLY and CDR2 FYNNEI. The length of the CDR3 is 15 residues. The CDR3 DNA reads TGTGCCAGCAGGGAACAGGGGTGGATGACAGATACGCAGTATTTT. Residues: CASREQGWMTDTQYF.

This chain links TRBV7-9 with TRBJ2-5, with TRBD2 identical over 13 bases. V trimming: 6 bases; J trimming: 2 bases; junction bases outside the gene matches: 3. The V gene's germline CDR1 is SEHNR and CDR2 FQNEAQ (reference sequence). This CDR3 region has 15 residues. CDR3 sequence (DNA): TGTGCCAGCAGGGGACTAGCGGGGCCTCAAGAGACCCAGTACTTC. Its translation is CASRGLAGPQETQYF.

The genes are TRBV9 and TRBJ2-7; 9 nucleotides match TRBD1. With 0 bases clipped from V and 3 bases from J, the junction kept 1 base outside the gene matches. CDR3 length: 14 residues. Germline CDR1 and CDR2: SGDLS and YYNGEE. Here the CDR3 reads CASSVEGQGYEQYF. The CDR3 DNA is TGTGCCAGCAGCGTAGAGGGACAGGGCTACGAGCAGTACTTC.

The chain recombines TRBV11-2 with TRBJ1-3, with D unclear. There are 16 residues in the CDR3. Trimming took off 3 bases at V and 2 bases at J, with 14 bases between the two ends. In germline, CDR1 is SGHAT, CDR2 FQNNGV. The CDR3 spells CASSFGLPSPGNTIYF. CDR3 in DNA: TGTGCCAGCAGCTTCGGACTCCCGAGCCCTGGAAACACCATATATTTT.

This chain joins TRBV3-1 (or the pseudogene TRBV3-2) and TRBJ1-1; no firm D call. CDR3 length: 15 residues. The germline V and J ends were trimmed by 0 bases and 3 bases, with 11 bases remaining between them. The germline V gene encodes CDR1 LGHDT and CDR2 YNNKEL (reference sequence). CDR3 sequence reads: CASSQERHRYTEAFF. As DNA, the CDR3 is TGTGCCAGCAGCCAAGAGCGCCACCGCTACACTGAAGCTTTCTTT.

This clone was seen a single time. The genes are TRBV3-1 (or the pseudogene TRBV3-2) and TRBJ1-2; 9 nucleotides line up with TRBD1. CDR1 is LGHDT and CDR2 is YNNKEL in the germline V gene (reference sequence). The CDR3 is made up of 15 amino acids. After removal of 3 bases from V and 4 bases from J, the junction contained 6 bases not matched to a gene. The CDR3 coding sequence is TGTGCCAGCAGCCAGTTACAGGGGGCGGGCTATGGCTACACCTTC. Translated, it gives CASSQLQGAGYGYTF.

CDR3 region: CASSLAPGTVSGNTIYF. CDR3 nucleotide sequence: TGCGCCAGCAGCTTGGCCCCCGGGACAGTCTCTGGAAACACCATATATTTT. The chain is built from TRBV5-1 and TRBJ1-3; 7 nucleotides match TRBD1. Germline-derived CDR1 and CDR2 are SGHRS and YFSETQ. This CDR3 spans 17 amino acids. V was clipped by 0 bases and J by 0 bases; unmatched bases: 6. The whole variable domain, remainder taken from reference TRBV5-1 and TRBJ1-3, is KAGVTQTPRYLIKTRGQQVTLSCSPISGHRSVSWYQQTPGQGLQFLFEYFSETQRNKGNFPGRFSGRQFSNSRSEMNVSTLELGDSALYLCASSLAPGTVSGNTIYFGEGSWLTVV.